The 17 T cell receptor beta chains presented below share a single source sample, sequenced in a study of vaccination effects on CD4 cells after COVID-19. Profiled with immunoSEQ multiplex PCR; TCRdb holds only in-frame clones, not every one. The sample holds tens of thousands of clones, roughly 78% seen once. These receptors have no known antigen. In the ViraFEST assay, antigen-specific CD4+ clonotypes were identified by expansion after peptide-pool stimulation. Subsequent to 10 days of culture, CD4+ T cells were isolated. BNT162b2 vaccine or mRNA-1273 vaccine was given to participants in two doses. The sample was CD4+ T cells from PBMCs cultured with HCoV-NL63 spike peptides, taken after COVID-19 vaccination. The receptors were gathered from a human donor who received a COVID-19 vaccine. Some clones in this sample may be carry-over from other donors' samples.

J is TRBJ1-2 and V is TRBV27; possibly TRBD1 for D (6 bases). There are 16 residues in the CDR3. The germline CDR1 and CDR2 sequences are MNHEY and SMNVEV (reference sequence). V was trimmed by 7 bases and J by 2 bases, leaving 20 bases between them. CDR3 amino acids: CASTKTVSGGNYGYTF. The CDR3 DNA reads TGTGCCAGCACAAAGACCGTTTCCGGGGGCAACTATGGCTACACCTTC.

The rearrangement joins TRBV12-5 to TRBJ1-2; no definite D call. Trimming took 2 bases from V and 8 from J, leaving 21 bases between them. The CDR3 extends over 16 amino acids. Germline V CDR1 and CDR2: LGHNT, FRNRAP. The CDR3 is CASGLTTSVEGYGYTF. In DNA form, the CDR3 reads TGTGCTAGTGGTTTGACTACCAGTGTGGAGGGCTACGGCTACACCTTC.

This chain connects TRBV30 to TRBJ1-2, with 8 bases fitting TRBD1. Trimming took 1 base from V and 8 from J; bases not matched to a gene: 6. Germline V CDR1 and CDR2: GTSNPN, SVGIG (reference sequence). CDR3 length: 13 amino acids. The CDR3: CAWSAQGVGGYTF. CDR3 in DNA: TGTGCCTGGAGTGCACAGGGGGTAGGGGGCTACACCTTC.

The rearrangement links TRBV11-2 to TRBJ2-2; unclear D gene. Trimming took 1 base from V and 5 from J, leaving 5 bases between them. The CDR3 has 13 amino acids. CDR1 and CDR2 from the germline V gene are SGHAT and FQNNGV. In DNA form, the CDR3 reads TGTGCCAGCAGCTTAGTACGTACCGGGGAGCTGTTTTTT. This encodes CASSLVRTGELFF.

The chain joins TRBV4-2 to TRBJ1-4; 10 nucleotides line up with TRBD1. The V and J ends lost 2 bases and 5 bases, in that order; junction bases with no gene match: 5. Germline-derived CDR1 and CDR2 are LGHNA and YNFKEQ. This CDR3 has 16 amino acids. CDR3 in amino acids: CASSQPRTGGNEKLFF. The CDR3 nucleotides read TGTGCCAGCAGCCAACCTAGGACAGGGGGGAATGAAAAACTGTTTTTT.

This sequence joins TRBV7-2 and TRBJ2-7; weak D call: TRBD1 (5 bases). Germline V gene sequence: CDR1 SGHTA, CDR2 FQGNSA. V shed 2 bases and J shed 7 bases, with 15 bases lying between them. The CDR3 extends over 14 amino acids. The CDR3 DNA sequence: TGTGCCAGCAGCTTAAAGGGGTCTCAGGGAGAGCAGTACGTC. This sequence encodes CASSLKGSQGEQYV.

The chain links TRBV6-1 to TRBJ2-7; maybe TRBD1 (6 bases). The CDR3 is 14 amino acids. Germline V CDR1 and CDR2: MNHNS, SASEGT. Trimming stripped 5 bases from V and 4 bases from J, with 15 bases between. Written as DNA, the CDR3 is TGTGCCAGCAGTTATAAGGGGGAAACGTACGAGCAGTACGTC. Encoded protein: CASSYKGETYEQYV.

The CDR3 bases are TGCGCCAGCAGCTCGGACAGGATGCCAGAGACCCAGTACTTC. It yields the protein CASSSDRMPETQYF. The rearrangement joins TRBV5-1 to TRBJ2-5; 7 bases are shared with TRBD1. Germline V CDR1 and CDR2: SGHRS, YFSETQ. J lost 4 bases, V lost 3 bases, and 6 bases had no gene match. This CDR3 is 14 amino acids long.

This clone was observed once. The chain has TRBV7-3 and TRBJ2-5; TRBD1 or TRBD2 may be the D gene (5 bases each). This CDR3 region has 13 residues. V lost 4 bases, J lost 4 bases, and 10 bases lay in between. The germline V gene has CDR1 SGHTA and CDR2 FQGTGA. The CDR3: CASSSKRGETQYF. The DNA of the CDR3 is TGTGCCAGCAGCTCCAAGAGGGGAGAGACCCAGTACTTC.

V and J are TRBV5-5 and TRBJ2-2, with D maybe TRBD2 (5 bases). Trimming took off 2 bases at V and 5 bases at J, with 13 bases between the two ends. In germline, CDR1 is SGHKS, CDR2 YYEKEE (reference sequence). The CDR3 length is 15 residues. The CDR3 DNA is TGTGCCAGCAGCTTTAGTCGCACGGGGACCGGGGAGCTGTTTTTT. Amino acid sequence: CASSFSRTGTGELFF.

The chain combines TRBV4-2 with TRBJ2-1; the D gene is possibly TRBD2 (6 bases). The CDR3 length is 18 residues. Germline CDR1 is LGHNA and CDR2 is YNFKEQ. V gave up 2 bases and J gave up 0 bases, with 17 bases separating them. CDR3 protein: CASSQSSVRGTSYNEQFF. CDR3 coding DNA: TGTGCCAGCAGCCAATCCTCCGTCCGGGGGACCTCCTACAATGAGCAGTTCTTC.

The rearrangement joins TRBV6-5 to TRBJ1-1, with TRBD1 matching over 11 bases. Trimming removed 8 bases from V and 1 base from J; junction bases left unmatched: 6. There are 15 residues in the CDR3. The germline V gene has CDR1 MNHEY and CDR2 SVGAGI. The CDR3 sequence: CASLDRGLGNTEAFF. CDR3 sequence (DNA): TGTGCCAGCTTGGACAGGGGGCTAGGGAACACTGAAGCTTTCTTT.

This clone was recorded only once. The chain carries TRBV7-2 and TRBJ2-1; 12 nucleotides align to TRBD1. Germline trimming cut 1 base from V and 1 base from J; bases unmatched to any gene: 5. This CDR3 has 18 amino acids. The germline V gene has CDR1 SGHTA and CDR2 FQGNSA. The CDR3 region has the DNA TGTGCCAGCAGCTTAGTCGGGACAGGGGGCCGGTCCTACAATGAGCAGTTCTTC. As protein: CASSLVGTGGRSYNEQFF. Using reference TRBV7-2 and TRBJ2-1 for the parts outside the CDR3, the full variable domain is GAGVSQSPSNKVTEKGKDVELRCDPISGHTALYWYRQSLGQGLEFLIYFQGNSAPDKSGLPSDRFSAERTGGSVSTLTIQRTQQEDSAVYLCASSLVGTGGRSYNEQFFGPGTRLTVL.

The chain recombines TRBV5-5 with TRBJ1-4; the D gene is possibly TRBD1 (5 bases). Trimming took 2 bases from V and 3 from J, leaving 14 bases between them. The CDR3 extends over 16 amino acids. Germline V CDR1 and CDR2: SGHKS, YYEKEE (reference sequence). In DNA form, the CDR3 reads TGTGCCAGCAGCTTAACGCGACAGATATCTAATGAAAAACTGTTTTTT. Amino acids: CASSLTRQISNEKLFF.

This sequence joins TRBV24-1 and TRBJ2-5; D could derive from TRBD1 or TRBD2 (6 bases each). The CDR3 covers 14 residues. Per the germline V gene, CDR1 is KGHDR and CDR2 is SFDVKD. Between the trimmed V and J ends, which lost 9 bases and 1 base, there was a span of 14 bases. The CDR3 DNA is TGTGCCACCGGGGGGACGGGGGCCCAAGAGACCCAGTACTTC. Protein product: CATGGTGAQETQYF.

The CDR3 DNA sequence: TGCGCCAGCAGCTTTGGGGGACCCGGTGAAGCTTTCTTT. Protein: CASSFGGPGEAFF. V and J are TRBV5-1 and TRBJ1-1; tentative D call: TRBD1 (5 bases). V was clipped by 2 bases and J by 7 bases, with 12 bases between them. Per the germline V gene, CDR1 is SGHRS and CDR2 is YFSETQ. The CDR3 loop spans 13 amino acids.

The CDR3 bases are TGTGCCACCAGTGACCCCCAGACTAGCGGAGAGACCCAGTACTTC. Translation gives CATSDPQTSGETQYF. The V and J genes are TRBV24-1 and TRBJ2-5; the match to TRBD2 covers 9 bases. CDR3 length: 15 amino acids. V gave up 4 bases and J gave up 4 bases; unmatched junction bases: 6. Per the germline V gene, CDR1 is KGHDR and CDR2 is SFDVKD.